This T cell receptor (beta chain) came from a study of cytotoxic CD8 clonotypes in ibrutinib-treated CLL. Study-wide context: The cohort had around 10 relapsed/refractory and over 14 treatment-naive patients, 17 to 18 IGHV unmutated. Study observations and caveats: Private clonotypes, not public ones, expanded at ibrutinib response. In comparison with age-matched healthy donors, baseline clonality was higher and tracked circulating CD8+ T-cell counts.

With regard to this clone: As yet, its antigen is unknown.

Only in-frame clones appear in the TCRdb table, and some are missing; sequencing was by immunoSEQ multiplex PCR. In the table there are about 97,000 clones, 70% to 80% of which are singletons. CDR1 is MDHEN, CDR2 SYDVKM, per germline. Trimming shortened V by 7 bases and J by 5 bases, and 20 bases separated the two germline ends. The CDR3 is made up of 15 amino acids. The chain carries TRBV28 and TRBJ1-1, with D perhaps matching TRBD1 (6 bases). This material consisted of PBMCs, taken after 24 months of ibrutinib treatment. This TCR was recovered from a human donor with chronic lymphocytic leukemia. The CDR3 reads CASNPRGALRTEAFF. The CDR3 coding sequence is TGTGCCAGCAATCCTCGGGGGGCGTTAAGGACTGAAGCTTTCTTT.